One and the same sample provided the 21 T cell receptor beta chains below, sequenced in a study of T cell responses to AZD1222 COVID-19 vaccine. Measured with immunoSEQ multiplex PCR; TCRdb has only the in-frame clones, and not every one. Found here are 90,000 to 110,000 clones, nearly 90% of them singletons; the top ten hold 44%. This specimen consisted of peripheral blood, obtained 28 days after the second AZD1222 dose. The source of these receptors is an adult who received the AZD1222 COVID-19 vaccine.

V is TRBV27 and J is TRBJ2-7, with 9 bases that match TRBD1. V lost 5 bases and J lost 9; bases outside the gene matches: 17. The CDR3 sequence is 16 residues long. Germline CDR1 and CDR2: MNHEY and SMNVEV (reference sequence). CDR3 sequence (DNA): TGTGCCAGCAGTGCGGAAAAGACAGGGGGTTGGTATGGGCAGTACTTC. Protein product: CASSAEKTGGWYGQYF.

The rearrangement links TRBV7-2 to TRBJ1-1, with D unresolved. Trimming removed 0 bases at V and 5 bases at J, with 10 bases between. The germline CDR1 and CDR2 sequences are SGHTA and FQGNSA. This CDR3 is 14 amino acids long. Here the CDR3 reads CASSLAGRATEAFF. The CDR3, as DNA: TGTGCCAGCAGCTTAGCGGGGAGGGCGACTGAAGCTTTCTTT.

This clone was seen a handful of times. The V and J genes are TRBV7-9 and TRBJ1-4, with TRBD1 as a possible D gene (6 bases). V gave up 6 bases and J gave up 4 bases, with 12 bases separating them. This CDR3 spans 14 amino acids. Germline CDR1 and CDR2: SEHNR and FQNEAQ (reference sequence). The CDR3 spells CASRRGGGNEKLFF. The CDR3 DNA is TGTGCCAGCAGGAGAGGGGGAGGTAATGAAAAACTGTTTTTT.

This chain joins TRBV4-2 and TRBJ2-5, with 12 bases that match TRBD1. J was trimmed by 5 bases and V by 4 bases; bases with no gene match: 2. The germline V gene encodes CDR1 LGHNA and CDR2 YNFKEQ. The CDR3 length is 14 residues. CDR3: CASSRDRGRETQYF. The CDR3 coding sequence is TGTGCCAGCAGCCGGGACAGGGGGCGGGAGACCCAGTACTTC.

V usage is TRBV9 and J usage is TRBJ2-3, with TRBD2 matching 11 bases. This CDR3 region has 16 residues. V lost 0 bases and J lost 1; bases outside the gene matches: 1. The germline gives CDR1 SGDLS, CDR2 YYNGEE. CDR3 amino acids: CASSVVAGGGTDTQYF. The CDR3 DNA reads as TGTGCCAGCAGCGTAGTAGCGGGAGGGGGCACAGATACGCAGTATTTT.

This clone was counted a few times. Here the CDR3 reads CAIGQGPRVTEAFF. CDR3 nucleotide sequence: TGTGCCATAGGACAGGGACCTAGGGTCACTGAAGCTTTCTTT. The chain employs TRBV10-3 and TRBJ1-1, with 8 bases fitting TRBD1. The CDR3 has 14 amino acids. Germline CDR1 ENHRY, CDR2 SYGVKD. The V segment lost 9 bases and the J segment 4 bases; nucleotides outside the gene matches: 10.

The chain joins TRBV3-1 (or the pseudogene TRBV3-2) to TRBJ2-1; 10 nucleotides line up with TRBD1. CDR3 length equals 16 residues. Germline CDR1 is LGHDT and CDR2 is YNNKEL (reference sequence). The ends lost 4 bases at V and 1 base at J; junction bases unmatched: 4. CDR3 coding DNA: TGTGCCAGCAGCCGGCGGGGACAGGGGTCCTACAATGAGCAGTTCTTC. This encodes CASSRRGQGSYNEQFF.

This chain uses TRBV18 with TRBJ1-2, with TRBD1 matching 7 bases. After removal of 4 bases from V and 4 bases from J, the junction contained 6 bases not matched to a gene. Germline assignment: CDR1 KGHSH and CDR2 LQKENI. The length of the CDR3 is 14 residues. CDR3 nucleotide sequence: TGTGCCAGCTCACAAGAGGGGACAGCCTATGGCTACACCTTC. It encodes CASSQEGTAYGYTF.

The CDR3 loop reads CASTPTGAALGTQYF. For the CDR3, the DNA is TGTGCCAGCACCCCTACAGGGGCCGCATTGGGTACGCAGTATTTT. The chain links TRBV27 to TRBJ2-3; 7 bases are a match to TRBD1. Germline V CDR1 and CDR2: MNHEY, SMNVEV (reference sequence). CDR3 length: 15 residues. Germline trimming cut 7 bases from V and 8 bases from J; bases unmatched to any gene: 15.

This rearrangement joins TRBV15 to TRBJ1-1; D gene unclear. Between the trimmed V and J ends, which lost 0 bases and 5 bases, there was a span of 7 bases. Germline CDR1 LNHNV, CDR2 YYDKDF (reference sequence). This CDR3 is 13 amino acids long. DNA of the CDR3: TGTGCCACCAGCAGAGATCTGAGTACTGAAGCTTTCTTT. Translation: CATSRDLSTEAFF.

The chain recombines TRBV4-3 with TRBJ1-6; D is unclear. The CDR3 covers 13 residues. Germline V gene lookup returns CDR1 LGHNA and CDR2 YSLEER. Trimming left V 3 bases short and J 7 bases short, with 7 bases between. The CDR3 DNA is TGCGCCAGCAGCCAGGATACGAATTCACCCCTCCACTTT. This gives the protein CASSQDTNSPLHF.

The sample holds a few counts of this clone. This rearrangement joins TRBV10-1 to TRBJ2-7; D remains ambiguous. With 3 bases removed from V and 2 bases from J, the gap between germline ends came to 8 bases. Germline V CDR1 and CDR2: WNHNN, SYGVQD (reference sequence). CDR3 length equals 13 residues. The CDR3 DNA sequence: TGCGCCAGCAGTGATGCGGTAACCTACGAGCAGTACTTC. This sequence encodes CASSDAVTYEQYF.

CDR3 coding DNA: TGTGCCAGCAGCGTATCGGACTTCGAGACCCAGTACTTC. It encodes CASSVSDFETQYF. The J gene is TRBJ2-5, the V gene TRBV9; the D gene is possibly TRBD2 (5 bases). Looked up from germline, CDR1 is SGDLS and CDR2 is YYNGEE. CDR3 size: 13 residues. Trimming pared 1 base from V and 5 bases from J, leaving 9 bases between.

The chain couples TRBV30 to TRBJ1-5; TRBD1 aligns across 11 bases. CDR3 length: 16 amino acids. Trimming cost V 7 bases and J 4 bases; bases outside gene matches: 12. Germline CDR1 and CDR2: GTSNPN and SVGIG (reference sequence). For the CDR3, the DNA is TGTGCCTCACGGCCGGGACAGGGGGTAGGAAATCAGCCCCAGCATTTT. This encodes CASRPGQGVGNQPQHF.

The rearrangement joins TRBV9 to TRBJ2-3; possible D gene TRBD2, 6 bases. The V and J ends lost 4 bases and 0 bases respectively, with 12 bases between them. The CDR3 is made up of 15 amino acids. Per germline, CDR1 SGDLS and CDR2 YYNGEE. The CDR3, as DNA: TGTGCCAGCAGCCTTAGCGGAGGTAGCACAGATACGCAGTATTTT. Translated, it gives CASSLSGGSTDTQYF.

The rearrangement links TRBV4-1 to TRBJ2-6; D may be TRBD2 (6 bases). V dropped 1 base and J dropped 4 bases, with 11 bases sitting between them. Germline CDR1 is MGHRA and CDR2 is YSYEKL. This CDR3 has 16 residues. CDR3 in DNA: TGCGCCAGCAGCCAAGCTGGGGGAGGCGGGGCCAACGTCCTGACTTTC. This codes for CASSQAGGGGANVLTF.

The rearrangement joins TRBV2 to TRBJ2-2, with a possible D match to TRBD1 (6 bases). Germline V gene data show CDR1 as SNHLY and CDR2 as FYNNEI. The CDR3 sequence is 14 residues long. Trimming pared 7 bases from V and 0 bases from J, leaving 9 bases between. As DNA, the CDR3 is TGTGCCAGCATTGACAGGACGAACACCGGGGAGCTGTTTTTT. Protein: CASIDRTNTGELFF.

The chain combines TRBV27 with TRBJ2-7, with D possibly TRBD2 on 6 matching bases. This CDR3 region has 15 residues. Germline CDR1 is MNHEY and CDR2 is SMNVEV (reference sequence). The V gene lost 2 bases and the J gene lost 3 bases, with 14 bases spanning the gap. The CDR3 DNA follows: TGTGCCAGCAGTTTAGCCGGGACTTCTGTCTACGAGCAGTACTTC. Protein sequence: CASSLAGTSVYEQYF.

The chain uses TRBV3-1 (or the pseudogene TRBV3-2) and TRBJ2-7, with no clear D. From germline, CDR1 is LGHDT and CDR2 YNNKEL (reference sequence). The CDR3 runs 16 residues. The V end lost 0 bases, the J end lost 2 bases, and 14 bases lay between the germline ends. CDR3 loop: CASSQDRRSFTYEQYF. In DNA form, the CDR3 reads TGTGCCAGCAGCCAAGATCGGAGATCATTTACCTACGAGCAGTACTTC.

This chain joins TRBV7-9 and TRBJ2-2; the D is unclear. In germline, CDR1 is SEHNR, CDR2 FQNEAQ (reference sequence). The CDR3 covers 11 residues. V was clipped by 7 bases and J by 5 bases, with 5 bases between them. The CDR3 loop reads CASISTGELFF. The CDR3 nucleotides are TGTGCCAGCATTTCTACCGGGGAGCTGTTTTTT.

V gene TRBV18 combines with J gene TRBJ2-1, with a tentative D call TRBD2 (5 bases). V lost 5 bases, J lost 9 bases, and 20 bases lay in between. The CDR3 runs to 15 residues. CDR1 KGHSH and CDR2 LQKENI come from the germline V gene. In DNA, the CDR3 is TGTGCCAGCTCAAGGTCGGGGTCCAACGATGGTGAGCAGTTCTTC. Its protein is CASSRSGSNDGEQFF.